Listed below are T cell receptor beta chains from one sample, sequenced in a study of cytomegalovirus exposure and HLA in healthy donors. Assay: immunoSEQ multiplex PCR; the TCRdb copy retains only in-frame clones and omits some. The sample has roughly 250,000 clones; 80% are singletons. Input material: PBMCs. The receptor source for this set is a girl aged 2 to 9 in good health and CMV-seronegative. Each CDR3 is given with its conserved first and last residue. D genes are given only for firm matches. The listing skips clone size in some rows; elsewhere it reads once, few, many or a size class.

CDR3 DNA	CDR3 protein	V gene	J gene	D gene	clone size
TGTGCCATCAGTGCCCTCTATTTAGTAGAGCAGTTCTTC	CAISALYLVEQFF	TRBV10-3	TRBJ2-1	-	-
TGTGCCAGCAGCTTGACTAGCGGGATACAAGAGACCCAGTACTTC	CASSLTSGIQETQYF	TRBV5-4	TRBJ2-5	TRBD2	few
TGTGCCAGCAGCTTGCACAGGGTAGGATCCAATGAGCAGTTCTTC	CASSLHRVGSNEQFF	TRBV5-5	TRBJ2-1	-	-
TGCGCCAGCAGCTACCGTAGCGGGGGGGCCTACGAGCAGTACTTC	CASSYRSGGAYEQYF	TRBV5-1	TRBJ2-7	TRBD2	-
TGTGCCAGCAGCTACGACGCGGCTGGGAACACTGAAGCTTTCTTT	CASSYDAAGNTEAFF	TRBV5-6	TRBJ1-1	-	-
TGCGCCAGCAGCCAAGATAACCAGGGGGGTGGCTACACCTTC	CASSQDNQGGGYTF	TRBV4-1	TRBJ1-2	TRBD1	-
TGTGCCAGCAGACCTACTAGTGTGGAGACCCAGTACTTC	CASRPTSVETQYF	TRBV11-2	TRBJ2-5	-	-
TGTGCCAGCAGTTTAGTCCGGACAGGTGTCAATGAGCAGTTCTTC	CASSLVRTGVNEQFF	TRBV28	TRBJ2-1	TRBD1	-
TGTGCCAGCAGTTTATGGAGTGGGTTTGACGAGCAGTACTTC	CASSLWSGFDEQYF	TRBV27	TRBJ2-7	-	-
TGCGCCAGCAGCCCCGGGACAGGTGATTATGGCTACACCTTC	CASSPGTGDYGYTF	TRBV5-1	TRBJ1-2	TRBD1	few
TGTGCCAGTAGTATCGGCAGGGCCCACAATCAGCCCCAGCATTTT	CASSIGRAHNQPQHF	TRBV19	TRBJ1-5	-	few
TGTGCCTGGGACACACCCGGGGCCTACGAGCAGTACTTC	CAWDTPGAYEQYF	TRBV30	TRBJ2-7	-	few
TGTGCCAGCAGCTTAATTGGGAGAGCCTACGAGCAGTACTTC	CASSLIGRAYEQYF	TRBV11-1	TRBJ2-7	-	-
TGCGCCAGCAAGCCTAGCGGGGACAATGAGCAGTTCTTC	CASKPSGDNEQFF	TRBV5-1	TRBJ2-1	TRBD2	-
TGCGCGATCGCAAATACGCAGTATTTT	CAIANTQYF	TRBV20-1	TRBJ2-3	-	-
TGTGCCAGCAGCTTAGAAGCGAGCACAGATACGCAGTATTTT	CASSLEASTDTQYF	TRBV7-2	TRBJ2-3	-	-
TGTGCCAGCAGCTCCTACAGGGTTTTCTCCTACAATGAGCAGTTCTTC	CASSSYRVFSYNEQFF	TRBV11-2	TRBJ2-1	-	few
TGTGCCAGCAGTGAACTAGCGGGCCTCACAGATACGCAGTATTTT	CASSELAGLTDTQYF	TRBV2	TRBJ2-3	TRBD2	-
TGTGCCAGCAGTGCCCGGACAGGTTTGGTCATGAACACTGAAGCTTTCTTT	CASSARTGLVMNTEAFF	TRBV28	TRBJ1-1	TRBD1	once
TGCGCCAGCAGCCCAGCACTAGTAGGGTACGAGCAGTACTTC	CASSPALVGYEQYF	TRBV4-1	TRBJ2-7	-	-
TGTGCCAGCAGTATGACAGGCCCGGGGCAGCCCCAGCATTTT	CASSMTGPGQPQHF	TRBV2	TRBJ1-5	-	-
TGTGCCAGCAGATCCAGCGGGGGTTCCTACGAGCAGTACTTC	CASRSSGGSYEQYF	TRBV6-4	TRBJ2-7	TRBD2	-
TGTGCCAGCAGCGCCCTCCTGACTAGTAGGGTTCCGTTCTTC	CASSALLTSRVPFF	TRBV9	TRBJ2-1	-	-
TGTGCCATCAGTGAGTCGTCGGCAGGGGAAGGATGGGAGCTGTTTTTT	CAISESSAGEGWELFF	TRBV10-3	TRBJ2-2	-	-
TGTGCCAGTAGGAAACTAGCGGAATACAATGAGCAGTTCTTC	CASRKLAEYNEQFF	TRBV19	TRBJ2-1	TRBD2	-
TGTGCCAGCCGTACTAGCTCCTACAATGAGCAGTTCTTC	CASRTSSYNEQFF	TRBV10-3	TRBJ2-1	-	once
TGTGCCAGCAGTCACCAGGGCGCAAGGGTTTACGAGCAGTACTTC	CASSHQGARVYEQYF	TRBV27	TRBJ2-7	-	-
TGTGCCAGCAGCTTAATCCGGGACAGGGCCCCTAACTATGGCTACACCTTC	CASSLIRDRAPNYGYTF	TRBV5-8	TRBJ1-2	TRBD1	-
TGTGCCAGCAGTTTATATCCGGAAAAACTGTTTTTT	CASSLYPEKLFF	TRBV28	TRBJ1-4	-	-
TGTGCCAGCAGCTTAGGTTTGCGGGAGGGAAACACAGATACGCAGTATTTT	CASSLGLREGNTDTQYF	TRBV7-8	TRBJ2-3	TRBD2	once
TGTGCCAGCAGTCCGGGACTAGCGGGAGACAATGAGCAGTTCTTC	CASSPGLAGDNEQFF	TRBV2	TRBJ2-1	TRBD2	few
TGTGCCAGCGGGAGGACAGATACGCAGTATTTT	CASGRTDTQYF	TRBV7-8	TRBJ2-3	-	-
TGTGCCTGGAACCCAGGGGGAGGACAGCCCCAGCATTTT	CAWNPGGGQPQHF	TRBV30	TRBJ1-5	TRBD1	-
TGTGCCAGCAGAACCACCCCGGGAGGGGGGAGCACAGATACGCAGTATTTT	CASRTTPGGGSTDTQYF	TRBV28	TRBJ2-3	TRBD2	-
TGTGCCAGCAGCGTAGCCGGGGGGGCCCCCGGAGATACGCAGTATTTT	CASSVAGGAPGDTQYF	TRBV9	TRBJ2-3	TRBD2	-
TGTGCCAGCAGTTTGTCTTACAGTAACACTGAAGCTTTCTTT	CASSLSYSNTEAFF	TRBV28	TRBJ1-1	-	-
TGTGCCAGCAGAACCGGGACTAGTCACACCGGGGAGCTGTTTTTT	CASRTGTSHTGELFF	TRBV7-8	TRBJ2-2	TRBD2	-
TGTGCCAGCAGCCCTTCAAGGGACAGACTTATTAACACCGGGGAGCTGTTTTTT	CASSPSRDRLINTGELFF	TRBV11-2	TRBJ2-2	TRBD1	few
TGTGCCAGCAGCTTCCACGGGGGAGACACCATATATTTT	CASSFHGGDTIYF	TRBV5-4	TRBJ1-3	-	-
TGCGCCAGCAGCCCCAAAGCGGGGGGGCGAAACACTCTAGCCAAAAACATTCAGTACTTC	CASSPKAGGRNTLAKNIQYF	TRBV4-1	TRBJ2-4	TRBD2	-
TGTGCCAGTAACAGGGGAGGAAGCTCCTATAATTCACCCCTCCACTTT	CASNRGGSSYNSPLHF	TRBV13	TRBJ1-6	TRBD1	once
TGCGCCAGCAGCCGAGACGGTGGCGGAAATGAAGCTTTCTTT	CASSRDGGGNEAFF	TRBV5-1	TRBJ1-1	-	-
TGTGCCAGCAGTTACAGGACTAGCGGGAGTTCAAGGTACTTC	CASSYRTSGSSRYF	TRBV6-6	TRBJ2-5	TRBD2	-
TGTGCTAGTGACGCAGGGGGCACTGAAGCTTTCTTT	CASDAGGTEAFF	TRBV12-5	TRBJ1-1	TRBD1	once
TGTGCCAGCAGTTCACAGGGACGGGGGGAAAATTCACCCCTCCACTTT	CASSSQGRGENSPLHF	TRBV28	TRBJ1-6	-	-